The 4 T cell receptor beta chains presented below share a single source sample, sequenced in a study of T cell repertoires in cytomegalovirus infection. TCRdb re-called the reads through MiXCR, storing one row per CDR3 protein. The sample lists roughly 500,000 distinct CDR3 sequences, 15% to 20% occurring once. Sequencing was carried out using CD8+ T cells from PBMCs. These receptors originate from a human donor in good health (CMV status not recorded). Some clones in this sample may be carry-over from other donors' samples.

Regarding this clonotype: This CDR3 fails to terminate in the conserved phenylalanine or tryptophan, so it likely reflects a read error. This sequence joins TRBV4-2 and TRBJ2-7; no firm D call. CDR1 is LGHNA and CDR2 is YNFKEQ in the germline V gene. Trimming shortened V by 0 bases and J by 6 bases, and 6 bases separated the two germline ends. CDR3 size: 12 residues. The CDR3 sequence: CASSQERGEQYY. The CDR3 DNA reads TGTGCCAGCAGCCAAGAAAGAGGCGAGCAGTACTAC.

This clonotype has at least ten counts. This sequence joins TRBV7-8 and TRBJ2-7, with D perhaps matching TRBD1 or TRBD2 (5 bases each). The CDR3 spans 16 residues. Germline CDR1 reads SGHVS; CDR2 reads FQNEAQ. The V and J ends lost 5 bases and 0 bases respectively, with 17 bases between them. The CDR3 is CASSPEGPPYSYEQYF. CDR3 DNA: TGTGCCAGCAGCCCAGAGGGGCCGCCCTACTCCTACGAGCAGTACTTC.

This clonotype was picked up many times. This rearrangement joins TRBV7-9 to TRBJ2-7; D may correspond to TRBD1 or TRBD2 (7 bases each). The CDR3 totals 14 residues. The germline V gene has CDR1 SEHNR and CDR2 FQNEAQ (reference sequence). The ends were cut back, 5 bases at V and 8 bases at J, with 19 bases in the middle. The CDR3 region is CASSPTGRGPQQYF. The CDR3 DNA sequence: TGTGCCAGCAGCCCTACGGGGAGGGGGCCTCAGCAGTACTTC.

This clonotype appeared many times. The J gene is TRBJ1-1, the V gene TRBV7-6, with 9 bases aligning to TRBD1. The V gene end was trimmed by 9 bases and the J gene end by 4 bases; junction bases not matched to a gene: 9. The CDR3 contains 14 residues. The germline V gene has CDR1 SGHVS and CDR2 FNYEAQ. This chain's CDR3 is CASTPGQGGTEAFF. The CDR3 DNA follows: TGTGCCAGTACACCGGGACAGGGCGGCACTGAAGCTTTCTTT.